These 32 T cell receptor beta chains were sequenced from one sample in a study of blood T cell repertoires in COVID-19. The protocol was immunoSEQ multiplex PCR, while the TCRdb copy is restricted to in-frame clones and leaves out a portion. The table lists about 150,000 clones, around 83% of them singletons, with approximately 9.7% in the top ten. Sequencing was done on a sample of peripheral blood. These receptors were obtained from a woman between 50 and 59 years old with acute or convalescent COVID-19.

J is TRBJ2-2 and V is TRBV5-4, with D possibly being TRBD2 (6 bases). Germline lookup yields CDR1 SGHNT and CDR2 YYREEE (reference sequence). The CDR3 is made up of 13 amino acids. V lost 2 bases to trimming and J lost 9 bases, with 11 bases between them. CDR3 region: CASSFGGTRELFF. CDR3 nucleotides: TGTGCCAGCAGCTTTGGGGGGACCCGGGAGCTGTTTTTT.

Here the CDR3 DNA reads TGTGCCAGCAGGGCCGGCGGGCCCGGGGTAACCCAGTACTTC. Encoded protein: CASRAGGPGVTQYF. The rearrangement joins TRBV27 to TRBJ2-5; D is perhaps TRBD2 (5 bases). The CDR3 is 14 residues long. The V and J ends lost 6 bases and 8 bases respectively, with 19 bases between them. Germline assignment: CDR1 MNHEY and CDR2 SMNVEV (reference sequence).

The chain combines TRBV27 with TRBJ1-1; D unclear. CDR1 is MNHEY and CDR2 is SMNVEV in the germline V gene (reference sequence). Deletions cut 3 bases from V and 7 bases from J, with 6 bases between. CDR3 length: 11 residues. CDR3 region: CASSFPVEAFF. The CDR3 coding sequence is TGTGCCAGCAGTTTCCCGGTTGAAGCTTTCTTT.

This clone has more than one count but fewer than ten. The V and J genes are TRBV18 and TRBJ1-5, with D perhaps matching TRBD1 (6 bases). Germline V gene data show CDR1 as KGHSH and CDR2 as LQKENI. This CDR3 is 13 amino acids long. Trimming removed 6 bases at V and 4 bases at J, with 10 bases between. The CDR3: CASSGGANQPQHF. In nucleotides, the CDR3 is TGTGCCAGCTCCGGGGGGGCGAATCAGCCCCAGCATTTT.

The chain recombines TRBV14 with TRBJ1-6; D gene unclear. V was clipped by 1 base and J by 7 bases, with 5 bases between them. The CDR3 contains 13 residues. Germline V gene sequence: CDR1 SGHDN, CDR2 FVKESK. The CDR3 sequence is CASSQVLNSPLHF. CDR3 DNA: TGTGCCAGCAGCCAAGTCCTGAATTCACCCCTCCACTTT.

The chain links TRBV28 to TRBJ1-4, with D unclear. Looked up from germline, CDR1 is MDHEN and CDR2 is SYDVKM. The V gene lost 6 bases and the J gene lost 11 bases, with 13 bases spanning the gap. CDR3 length: 12 residues. The CDR3 region is CASRETGSKLFF. The DNA for the CDR3 is TGTGCCAGCAGGGAAACGGGGTCGAAACTGTTTTTT.

The V gene is TRBV6-2 or TRBV6-3, the J gene TRBJ2-1; 7 bases match TRBD2. Trimming removed 2 bases from V and 6 bases from J; junction bases left unmatched: 1. The CDR3 has 13 amino acids. CDR1 is MNHEY and CDR2 is SVGEGT in the germline V gene. This CDR3 is CASSYPSGNEQFF. CDR3 in DNA: TGTGCCAGCAGTTACCCTAGCGGCAATGAGCAGTTCTTC.

In its sample, this clone was seen once. The rearrangement uses TRBV5-4 and TRBJ2-1; TRBD2 agrees at 7 bases. The CDR3 has 15 amino acids. Germline lookup yields CDR1 SGHNT and CDR2 YYREEE (reference sequence). The trim removed 2 bases at V and 5 bases at J, leaving 7 bases unmatched. The CDR3, as DNA: TGTGCCAGCAGCTTTCCCAGCGGGGACCACAATGAGCAGTTCTTC. Translation gives CASSFPSGDHNEQFF. The entire variable domain, with the rest obtained from reference TRBV5-4 and TRBJ2-1, is as follows: ETGVTQSPTHLIKTRGQQVTLRCSSQSGHNTVSWYQQALGQGPQFIFQYYREEENGRGNFPPRFSGLQFPNYSSELNVNALELDDSALYLCASSFPSGDHNEQFFGPGTRLTVL.

The chain recombines TRBV13 with TRBJ2-7; 9 bases agree with TRBD1. In germline, CDR1 is PRHDT, CDR2 FYEKMQ (reference sequence). V lost 4 bases, J lost 1 base, and 2 bases stayed unmatched. The CDR3 length is 14 residues. The CDR3 is CASSSGQGSYEQYF. For the CDR3, the DNA is TGTGCCAGCAGCTCTGGACAGGGGTCCTACGAGCAGTACTTC.

The V call is TRBV7-2, the J call TRBJ1-3; D call uncertain. Germline loops: CDR1 SGHTA, CDR2 FQGNSA. This CDR3 has 18 amino acids. V lost 2 bases and J lost 0, with 17 bases in between. The CDR3 region has the DNA TGTGCCAGCAGCTTACAAGGAGGAGGTCGAACCTCTGGAAACACCATATATTTT. It is translated as CASSLQGGGRTSGNTIYF.

The V gene is TRBV19, the J gene TRBJ1-5; 7 bases align to TRBD1. The CDR3 is 14 amino acids. The V and J ends lost 3 bases and 5 bases, in that order; junction bases with no gene match: 4. Germline values: CDR1 LNHDA, CDR2 SQIVND (reference sequence). CDR3 DNA sequence: TGTGCCAGTAGTATCACGACAGGGTATCAGCCCCAGCATTTT. It translates to CASSITTGYQPQHF.

The chain couples TRBV4-3 to TRBJ2-5, with 15 bases matching TRBD2. The CDR3 totals 19 residues. The germline gives CDR1 LGHNA, CDR2 YSLEER. V was clipped by 2 bases and J by 1 base; unmatched bases: 8. DNA for the CDR3: TGCGCCAGCAGCCAATCCGGGACTAGCGGGGGGCTAAGCCAAGAGACCCAGTACTTC. This codes for CASSQSGTSGGLSQETQYF.

DNA for the CDR3: TGCGCCAGCAGCCAAGATAGGGCAGGGGGCGACGAGCAGTACTTC. Amino acid sequence: CASSQDRAGGDEQYF. The J gene is TRBJ2-7, the V gene TRBV4-3, with TRBD1 matching 8 bases. The CDR3 extends over 15 amino acids. In germline, CDR1 is LGHNA, CDR2 YSLEER. Losses at the gene ends were 0 bases for V and 5 bases for J; bases not matched to a gene: 6.

J is TRBJ2-1 and V is TRBV6-2 or TRBV6-3; 12 nucleotides line up with TRBD2. With V trimmed by 2 bases and J by 0 bases, 8 bases remained unmatched. Germline assignment: CDR1 MNHEY and CDR2 SVGEGT. The length of the CDR3 is 19 residues. CDR3 sequence: CASSYTLTSGSPSYNEQFF. The CDR3 coding sequence is TGTGCCAGCAGTTACACATTGACTAGCGGGAGCCCCTCCTACAATGAGCAGTTCTTC.

V is TRBV6-2 or TRBV6-3 and J is TRBJ2-5, with 7 bases matching TRBD2. This CDR3 comprises 14 residues. Germline trimming cut 6 bases from V and 7 bases from J; bases unmatched to any gene: 11. Germline CDR1 is MNHEY and CDR2 is SVGEGT. The CDR3 region has the DNA TGTGCCAGCAGCCCAGGACTAGACCCTAGGACCCAGTACTTC. Protein sequence: CASSPGLDPRTQYF.

This clone was observed a single time. This chain links TRBV3-1 (or the pseudogene TRBV3-2) with TRBJ1-2; 8 positions agree with TRBD1. Trimming cost V 1 base and J 5 bases; bases outside gene matches: 12. Per the germline V gene, CDR1 is LGHDT and CDR2 is YNNKEL (reference sequence). This CDR3 has 17 amino acids. This CDR3 reads CASSQVLRGRFGYGYTF. In DNA form, the CDR3 reads TGTGCCAGCAGCCAAGTACTCAGGGGGCGGTTCGGGTATGGCTACACCTTC.

This clone was counted only a few times. The V and J genes are TRBV14 and TRBJ1-4; D is uncertain. The germline gives CDR1 SGHDN, CDR2 FVKESK. CDR3 size: 15 residues. V was trimmed by 0 bases and J by 7 bases, leaving 12 bases between them. The CDR3 coding sequence is TGTGCCAGCAGCCAAGATTACGGGTCCGGTGAAAAACTGTTTTTT. Amino acids: CASSQDYGSGEKLFF.

The J gene is TRBJ2-5, the V gene TRBV5-1; possible D gene TRBD2, 5 bases. Germline V gene lookup returns CDR1 SGHRS and CDR2 YFSETQ. The CDR3 totals 14 residues. Trimming shortened V by 0 bases and J by 2 bases, and 8 bases separated the two germline ends. In DNA, the CDR3 is TGCGCCAGCAGCTTGGGAACGGGGCAAGAGACCCAGTACTTC. It codes for CASSLGTGQETQYF.

V is TRBV11-2 and J is TRBJ2-1; 9 positions match TRBD2. CDR1 and CDR2 from the germline V gene are SGHAT and FQNNGV. Trimming removed 1 base from V and 4 bases from J; junction bases left unmatched: 8. The CDR3 is made up of 17 amino acids. The CDR3 sequence: CASSLAGSGSPYNEQFF. The CDR3 DNA follows: TGTGCCAGCAGCTTAGCAGGTAGCGGGAGCCCTTACAATGAGCAGTTCTTC.

The chain recombines TRBV27 with TRBJ1-6, with D perhaps matching TRBD1 (6 bases). The CDR3 runs to 18 residues. The germline V gene encodes CDR1 MNHEY and CDR2 SMNVEV (reference sequence). V lost 2 bases, J lost 3 bases, and 17 bases lay in between. The CDR3 nucleotides read TGTGCCAGCAGTTTACTCGGTCGTAAGGGGGACTATAATTCACCCCTCCACTTT. This sequence encodes CASSLLGRKGDYNSPLHF.

This chain connects TRBV6-2 or TRBV6-3 to TRBJ2-3; 14 bases are shared with TRBD2. Germline V gene lookup returns CDR1 MNHEY and CDR2 SVGEGT. The V segment lost 4 bases and the J segment 2 bases; nucleotides outside the gene matches: 5. The CDR3 spans 17 residues. CDR3 bases: TGTGCCAGCAGTTTCATGACTAGCGGGGGGGACACAGATACGCAGTATTTT. As protein: CASSFMTSGGDTDTQYF.

The genes are TRBV9 and TRBJ2-3, with 8 bases aligning to TRBD2. The germline gives CDR1 SGDLS, CDR2 YYNGEE. The CDR3 runs to 13 residues. Trimming took 7 bases from V and 3 from J; bases not matched to a gene: 4. As DNA, the CDR3 is TGTGCCAGCTCCGCGGGGGGAACAGATACGCAGTATTTT. This sequence encodes CASSAGGTDTQYF.

This chain uses TRBV6-2 or TRBV6-3 with TRBJ1-2, with unresolved D. CDR1 is MNHEY and CDR2 is SVGEGT in the germline V gene. This CDR3 has 12 amino acids. V gave up 6 bases and J gave up 3 bases, with 8 bases separating them. The CDR3 region has the DNA TGTGCCAGCAGCCAGGAGTACTATGGCTACACCTTC. Protein: CASSQEYYGYTF.

The chain couples TRBV27 to TRBJ1-5; D may be TRBD1 (6 bases). V was clipped by 3 bases and J by 0 bases, with 9 bases between them. The CDR3 runs to 15 residues. CDR1 is MNHEY and CDR2 is SMNVEV in the germline V gene (reference sequence). CDR3 protein: CASSLGGHSNQPQHF. Written as DNA, the CDR3 is TGTGCCAGCAGTTTGGGGGGGCATAGCAATCAGCCCCAGCATTTT.

The chain recombines TRBV5-1 with TRBJ2-3; 8 nucleotides match TRBD2. CDR3 length: 14 residues. Trimming removed 7 bases from V and 6 bases from J; junction bases left unmatched: 10. The V gene's germline CDR1 is SGHRS and CDR2 YFSETQ. The CDR3 is CASVQGAGVDTQYF. DNA of the CDR3: TGCGCCAGCGTCCAGGGAGCGGGAGTGGATACGCAGTATTTT.

V is TRBV18 and J is TRBJ1-1; D remains ambiguous. The CDR3 is 14 amino acids. The V gene lost 4 bases and the J gene lost 4 bases, with 13 bases spanning the gap. Germline V gene sequence: CDR1 KGHSH, CDR2 LQKENI. The CDR3 is CASSQFGLTTEAFF. DNA of the CDR3: TGTGCCAGCTCACAATTTGGCCTCACCACTGAAGCTTTCTTT. Filled out from reference TRBV18 and TRBJ1-1, the complete variable domain reads NAGVMQNPRHLVRRRGQEARLRCSPMKGHSHVYWYRQLPEEGLKFMVYLQKENIIDESGMPKERFSAEFPKEGPSILRIQQVVRGDSAAYFCASSQFGLTTEAFFGQGTRLTVV.

This clone was recorded once. The rearrangement uses TRBV5-4 and TRBJ2-7, with 7 bases matching TRBD2. Per the germline V gene, CDR1 is SGHNT and CDR2 is YYREEE (reference sequence). Losses at the gene ends were 1 base for V and 0 bases for J; bases not matched to a gene: 1. CDR3 length equals 14 residues. CDR3 residues: CASSLSGISYEQYF. As DNA, the CDR3 is TGTGCCAGCAGCTTGAGCGGGATCTCCTACGAGCAGTACTTC.

This rearrangement joins TRBV7-2 to TRBJ2-5, with 7 bases identical to TRBD2. V dropped 6 bases and J dropped 1; count of bases not matched to a gene: 5. Germline CDR1 and CDR2: SGHTA and FQGNSA. CDR3 length equals 14 residues. CDR3 in amino acids: CASSTSALQETQYF. The CDR3 bases are TGTGCCAGCAGTACTAGCGCACTCCAAGAGACCCAGTACTTC.

In DNA form, the CDR3 reads TGTGCCAGCAGTTCTCCTACTTATCAGCCCCAGCATTTT. This sequence encodes CASSSPTYQPQHF. The chain employs TRBV28 and TRBJ1-5; D uncertain. CDR3 length equals 13 residues. Germline V CDR1 and CDR2: MDHEN, SYDVKM. Trimming stripped 4 bases from V and 5 bases from J, with 9 bases between.

This chain links TRBV28 with TRBJ1-5; no reliable D call. The V and J ends lost 7 bases and 0 bases respectively, with 13 bases between them. The CDR3 length is 15 residues. The V gene's germline CDR1 is MDHEN and CDR2 SYDVKM. The CDR3 is CASTRGDYSNQPQHF. DNA for the CDR3: TGTGCCAGCACCCGCGGGGATTATAGCAATCAGCCCCAGCATTTT.

This chain links TRBV7-7 with TRBJ2-2; TRBD1 matches 7 bases. The CDR3 consists of 15 residues. Germline V CDR1 and CDR2: SSHAT, FNYEAQ (reference sequence). Trimming took 5 bases from V and 1 from J; bases not matched to a gene: 4. CDR3: CASSPRTGNTGELFF. The CDR3 nucleotides are TGTGCCAGCAGCCCGAGGACAGGGAACACCGGGGAGCTGTTTTTT.

J is TRBJ2-5 and V is TRBV9, with 8 bases aligning to TRBD2. Germline-derived CDR1 and CDR2 are SGDLS and YYNGEE. Trimming removed 0 bases from V and 5 bases from J; junction bases left unmatched: 12. The CDR3 loop spans 17 amino acids. The DNA for the CDR3 is TGTGCCAGCAGCGTAGTGGCCAGCGGGAGTGGGGCGGAGACCCAGTACTTC. The encoded protein is CASSVVASGSGAETQYF.